This passage covers 4 T cell receptor beta chains from one sample sequenced in a study of T cell responses to AZD1222 COVID-19 vaccine. Assay used: immunoSEQ multiplex PCR; TCRdb lists only in-frame clones, some missing. The sample consists of roughly 51,000 clones, about 86% of them appearing once. Material: peripheral blood, obtained 28 days after the second AZD1222 dose. Source of these receptors: an adult who received the AZD1222 COVID-19 vaccine.

J is TRBJ2-5 and V is TRBV2, with no clear D. CDR1 is SNHLY, CDR2 FYNNEI, per germline. This CDR3 has 11 residues. Trimming took off 3 bases at V and 5 bases at J, with 4 bases between the two ends. In DNA, the CDR3 is TGTGCCAGCAGTGATTTTGAGACCCAGTACTTC. This translates into CASSDFETQYF.

The count of this clone is one. The genes are TRBV7-9 and TRBJ2-3, with TRBD2 matching 15 bases. V lost 5 bases and J lost 5; bases outside the gene matches: 11. The germline gives CDR1 SEHNR, CDR2 FQNEAQ (reference sequence). This CDR3 is 18 amino acids long. CDR3 in DNA: TGTGCCAGCAGCCCCCTCCGGACTAGCGGGAGGGCCGTAGATACGCAGTATTTT. It codes for CASSPLRTSGRAVDTQYF.

J is TRBJ2-3 and V is TRBV9; 9 bases are a match to TRBD2. The CDR3 has 16 amino acids. Trimming at V came to 0 bases and at J to 5 bases, leaving 7 bases not matched to a gene. The germline V gene encodes CDR1 SGDLS and CDR2 YYNGEE. CDR3 in amino acids: CASSVGASGIGDTQYF. The CDR3 DNA is TGTGCCAGCAGCGTAGGTGCTAGCGGGATTGGAGATACGCAGTATTTT.

This clone was seen only once. This chain links TRBV9 with TRBJ2-7; the match to TRBD2 covers 10 bases. This CDR3 has 15 amino acids. With V trimmed by 0 bases and J by 4 bases, 4 bases remained unmatched. CDR1 is SGDLS, CDR2 YYNGEE, per germline. CDR3 amino acids: CASSVGLAGGYEQYF. The CDR3 DNA reads as TGTGCCAGCAGCGTAGGATTAGCGGGAGGTTACGAGCAGTACTTC.